The 2 T cell receptor beta chains listed next were all sequenced from one sample in a study of regulatory T cells in long-lasting Graves disease (dated by TCRdb to the early 2020s). The time point label here, explained by the study, means: newly diagnosed GD, antithyroid drugs for less than 3 months. For both TCR sequencing and RNA sequencing, RNA was extracted from PBMCs in TRIzol. Libraries were prepared through multiplex PCR. Sequencing used an Illumina HiSeq 4000. CDR3 regions were amplified by Arm-PCR with iRepertoire HTBI primers to construct TCR beta libraries. The public reads were quality trimmed at Q25 with fastp and then assembled into clones with MiXCR by TCRdb, keeping productive beta chains. Each CDR3 protein gets just one entry, which takes the most common genes and DNA from the rows behind it. The sample table lists 600,000 to 650,000 distinct CDR3 sequences, around 17% of them with a count of one. Clones ranked in the top ten supply 15% to 20% of the sample.

These data are also associated with another study on T cells in Graves' hyperthyroidism and ophthalmopathy.

Material: peripheral blood mononuclear cells (PBMCs), obtained at new diagnosis, from a patient treated with antithyroid drugs. Receptors were obtained from a woman aged 30 to 39 with Graves disease. Donor details come from another sample of the same person, matched by shared clones.

This clonotype was observed at least ten times. V gene TRBV11-3 combines with J gene TRBJ1-1, with a tentative D call TRBD1 (6 bases). The CDR3 spans 12 residues. Trimming stripped 3 bases from V and 9 bases from J, with 11 bases between. Germline lookup yields CDR1 SGHNT and CDR2 YENEEA. The CDR3 nucleotides are TGTGCCAGCAGCTTGGGGACAAACCAAGCTTTCTTT. It codes for CASSLGTNQAFF.

This clonotype appeared many times. The V call is TRBV28, the J call TRBJ2-4, with TRBD1 matching 7 bases. CDR1 MDHEN and CDR2 SYDVKM come from the germline V gene. The CDR3 contains 14 residues. J lost 6 bases, V lost 3 bases, and 5 bases had no gene match. The CDR3 DNA reads as TGTGCCAGCAGTTTTAGGGGGCGCGGAAACATTCAGTACTTC. As protein: CASSFRGRGNIQYF.